This record covers a single TCR beta chain. The data belong to a study of cytomegalovirus exposure and HLA in healthy donors. The protocol was immunoSEQ multiplex PCR, while the TCRdb copy is restricted to in-frame clones and leaves out a portion. The sample records roughly 140,000 clones, about 89% being singletons. Trimming stripped 3 bases from V and 4 bases from J, with 18 bases between. Germline V gives CDR1 LNHDA, CDR2 SQIVND (reference sequence). The CDR3 length is 16 residues. The rearrangement joins TRBV19 to TRBJ1-1; possibly TRBD1 for D (6 bases). This TCR came from a young woman in good health and CMV-seropositive. Material: PBMCs. The CDR3 bases are TGTGCCAGTAGTATTCTTACCACAGGGCCTCGCACTGAAGCTTTCTTT. It is translated as CASSILTTGPRTEAFF.